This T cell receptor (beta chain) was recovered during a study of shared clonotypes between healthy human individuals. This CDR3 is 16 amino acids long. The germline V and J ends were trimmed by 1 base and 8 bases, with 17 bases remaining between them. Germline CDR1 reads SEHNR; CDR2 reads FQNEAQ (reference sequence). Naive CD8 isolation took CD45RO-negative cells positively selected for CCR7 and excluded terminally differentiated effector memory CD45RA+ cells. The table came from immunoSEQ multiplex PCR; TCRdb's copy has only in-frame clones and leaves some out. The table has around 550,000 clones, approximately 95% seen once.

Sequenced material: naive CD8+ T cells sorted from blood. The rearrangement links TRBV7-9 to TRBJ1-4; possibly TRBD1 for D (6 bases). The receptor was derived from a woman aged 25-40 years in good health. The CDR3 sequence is CASSLGGRTVEEKLFF. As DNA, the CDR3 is TGTGCCAGCAGCTTAGGGGGGCGGACAGTGGAAGAAAAACTGTTTTTT.